The 2 T cell receptor beta chains given below trace back to one sample, sequenced in a study of monozygotic twins with inflammatory bowel disease (dated by TCRdb to the late 2010s). Library preparation was by 5' RACE. Sequencing took place on an Illumina HiSeq 2500. Reprocessed by TCRdb, the reads give a single entry per CDR3 protein sequence, without DNA. The sample table gives some 400,000 distinct CDR3 sequences. The leading ten clones occupy 2% to 2.5% of the sample. Material for sequencing was blood. These receptors all come from a human donor with ulcerative colitis or Crohn's disease, or a healthy co-twin of an affected twin (not recorded which).

The chain recombines TRBV5-6 with TRBJ2-2; TCRdb picks TRBD1, but there is no DNA to check that call. Per germline, CDR1 SGHDT and CDR2 YYEEEE. The length of the CDR3 is 14 residues. CDR3 sequence: CASSPGTKTGELFF.

The chain combines TRBV14 with TRBJ2-7; TCRdb gives TRBD1 as the D gene, but with no DNA this cannot be confirmed. Germline lookup yields CDR1 SGHDN and CDR2 FVKESK. The CDR3 runs to 16 residues. CDR3 sequence: CASSQGYGGYSYEQYF.